This TCR beta chain was sequenced for a study of cytomegalovirus exposure and HLA in healthy donors. Study-level information: Approximately 180 million T cells yielded some 120 million unique TCR beta sequences in earlier analysis. Findings and limits, study-wide: In a later analysis, specific HLA alleles were associated with 15,000 to 20,000 TCR beta sequences at a 0.05 false discovery rate.

CDR1 is SQVTM and CDR2 is ANQGSEA in the germline V gene. Trimming took off 6 bases at V and 5 bases at J, with 12 bases between the two ends. The CDR3 runs to 12 residues. The PCR made use of 60 Vbeta and 13 Jbeta primers. The assay was immunoSEQ multiplex PCR, and TCRdb's table has in-frame clones only and misses some. This sample has 150,000 to 250,000 clones, with roughly 80% found just once. As concerns this clone: Its antigen is not identified.

The chain combines TRBV29-1 with TRBJ2-3; tentative D call: TRBD2 (5 bases). The sequenced sample was PBMCs. The receptor comes from a woman aged 50 to 60 in good health and CMV-seropositive. For the CDR3, the DNA is TGCAGCGTCGTTCCAGGAGGAGATACGCAGTATTTT. This translates into CSVVPGGDTQYF.